What follows is one T cell receptor beta chain and its context. The clone's antigen remains unknown. Per-base qualities were not stored, and no clone one base away is much larger. Genomic DNA was extracted with the Qiagen DNeasy kit from unsorted PBMCs and from negatively selected CD4+ and CD8+ fractions. Using primers that anneal to V and J segments, immunoSEQ multiplex PCR amplified the TCR beta CDR3 regions. A synthetic immune receptor repertoire was used to minimize amplification bias, and any residual bias was removed computationally once sequencing was done. Regarding the original processing steps: Repertoire diversity was quantified as the Shannon entropy index using custom Python scripts. Unsorted, CD4+ and CD8+ repertoires were analyzed separately, except for combined analyses in which CD4+ and CD8+ sequences were merged in silico. Clonal expansion was defined as a frequency increase of at least 2-fold after treatment compared with C1D1, and clones undetected at baseline were assigned a pseudocount of 0.5. Clones with 0 or 1 copy at C1D1 were classified as singleton clones, and clones with 2 or more copies were classified as non-singleton clones. Clones expanded in unsorted samples were labelled as CD4+, CD8+ or unknown by matching protein sequences in sorted samples from the same patient. Diversity changes from C1D1 to C4D1 were tested in paired samples using Wilcoxon tests. Sourced from immuneACCESS, this table was stored by TCRdb with only in-frame sequences that have V and J called. A share of the clones is absent; for the studies checked, an unresolved V gene accounts for under half, and the remainder has no known explanation. Clone size and V and J calls were adopted from that table, with D and trimming inferred from the DNA. The sample has tens of thousands of clones on record, 90% of them singletons. Together, the top ten hold about 2.9% of the sample.

The sample belongs to a study of PD-1 blockade in classical Hodgkin lymphoma (dated by TCRdb to the early 2020s). Context from the whole study: Nivolumab dosing was 3 mg/kg intravenously every 2 weeks, continuing until either disease progression or unacceptable toxicity. The study used CyTOF and TCR beta sequencing to define a peripheral blood immune signature of response to PD-1 blockade in classical Hodgkin lymphoma.

The paper as a whole reports these results and caveats: Diversity was lower in patients who began nivolumab less than 1 year after ASCT, so these patients were left out of later analyses to avoid confounding by immune reconstitution. Newly diagnosed patients were reported to have lower baseline TCR diversity than healthy donors, and relapsed/refractory patients were reported to have lower baseline TCR diversity still. The study covered only a single clinical trial cohort, and the causes of the repertoire differences, possibly disease activity or prior therapy, were still not defined. CD4+ but not CD8+ TCR diversity rose significantly by C4D1 (p=0.0027 vs p=0.16), most apparent in complete responders (p=0.02). Trial patients with a complete response had baseline diversity similar to that of newly diagnosed patients, while partial responders and progressors had significantly lower diversity.

What this sample's time point label stands for: cycle 4 day 1 (C4D1), after five to seven weeks of nivolumab. Relapse after autologous stem cell transplantation had occurred in all trial patients, and cohorts A, B and C were distinguished by prior brentuximab vedotin exposure. A total of over 55 patients with relapsed/refractory classical Hodgkin lymphoma made up the trial cohort, and each patient's best overall response was complete response, partial response or progressive disease. In the multi-cohort phase II CheckMate 205 trial, trial patients received single-agent nivolumab. An independent review committee assessed best overall response by applying the 2007 International Working Group response criteria. Trial PBMCs were obtained immediately prior to nivolumab initiation (C1D1) and on therapy at cycle 2 day 1 and cycle 4 day 1. Peripheral blood was collected in 8 mL Vacutainer Cell Preparation Tubes, from which PBMCs were isolated by centrifugation and then cryopreserved.

The receptor comes from a human donor with classical Hodgkin lymphoma. The material sequenced was peripheral blood mononuclear cells (PBMCs), taken before the fourth cycle of nivolumab.

The encoded CDR3 is CASSHFPKASYEQYF. Here is the DNA: TGTGCCAGCAGCCATTTCCCTAAAGCATCCTACGAGCAGTACTTC. In this chain, TRBV14 is recombined with TRBJ2-7; no confident D gene assignment can be made. The CDR3 holds 15 amino acids from the cysteine to the phenylalanine. The read is trimmed to its CDR3 DNA, 45 bases read in frame from base 1. CDR1 and CDR2 are drawn from the germline V gene: SGHDN, FVKESK. A distance of 13 bases separates the germline ends of V and J, which lose 3 bases and 1 base respectively.